The subject of this entry is one T cell receptor beta chain. Time point described: sample taken at primary tumor resection. Sequencing covered unsorted whole RNA taken from tumor, nontumor lung or frozen PBMC. More than 70 TRACERx patients with early, untreated non-small cell lung cancer donated samples. A unique molecular identifier was carried by every single TCR cDNA molecule. TCRdb itself ran the 5' RACE reads through MiXCR, one entry per CDR3 protein. The sample records about 38,000 distinct CDR3 sequences, approximately 7.5% being singletons. The sample originates from a study of spatial heterogeneity in lung cancer. Study-level background: Each time, sequencing found more beta-chain sequences than alpha-chain sequences.

Sequencing was performed on PBMCs, taken at surgery. This TCR derives from a male donor with early-stage non-small cell lung cancer.

Here the CDR3 reads CASSPPGWREEGTEAFF. The CDR3 nucleotides are TGTGCCAGCTCCCCCCCGGGTTGGAGGGAGGAAGGGACTGAAGCTTTCTTT. V usage is TRBV18 and J usage is TRBJ1-1; unclear D gene. V was cut by 6 bases and J by 5 bases, with 25 bases left in between. The CDR3 length is 17 residues. The germline V gene encodes CDR1 KGHSH and CDR2 LQKENI.